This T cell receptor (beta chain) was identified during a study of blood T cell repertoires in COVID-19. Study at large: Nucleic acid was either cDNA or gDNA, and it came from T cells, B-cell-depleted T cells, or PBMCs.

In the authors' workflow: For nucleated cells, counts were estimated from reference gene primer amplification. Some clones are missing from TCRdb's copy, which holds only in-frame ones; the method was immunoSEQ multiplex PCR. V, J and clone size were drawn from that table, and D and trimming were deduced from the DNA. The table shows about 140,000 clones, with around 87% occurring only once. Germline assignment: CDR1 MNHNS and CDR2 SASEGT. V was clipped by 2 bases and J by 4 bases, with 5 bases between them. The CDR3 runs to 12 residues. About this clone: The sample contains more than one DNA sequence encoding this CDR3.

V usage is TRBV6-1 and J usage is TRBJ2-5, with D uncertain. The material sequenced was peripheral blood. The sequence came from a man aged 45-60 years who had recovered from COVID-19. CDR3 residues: CASSETRETQYF. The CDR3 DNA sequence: TGTGCCAGCAGTGAAACCAGAGAGACCCAGTACTTC.